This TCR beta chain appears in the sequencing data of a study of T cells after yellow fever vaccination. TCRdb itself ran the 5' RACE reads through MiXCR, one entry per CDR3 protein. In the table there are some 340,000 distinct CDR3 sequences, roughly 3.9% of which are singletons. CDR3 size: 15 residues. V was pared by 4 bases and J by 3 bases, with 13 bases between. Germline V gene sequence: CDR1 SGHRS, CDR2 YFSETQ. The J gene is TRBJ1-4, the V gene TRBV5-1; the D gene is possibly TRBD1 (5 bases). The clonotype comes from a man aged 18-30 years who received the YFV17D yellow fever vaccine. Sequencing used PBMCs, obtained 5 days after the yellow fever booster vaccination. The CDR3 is CASSPGQGPNEKLFF. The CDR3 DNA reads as TGCGCCAGCAGCCCGGGGCAGGGACCTAATGAAAAACTGTTTTTT. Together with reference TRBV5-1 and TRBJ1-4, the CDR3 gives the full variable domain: KAGVTQTPRYLIKTRGQQVTLSCSPISGHRSVSWYQQTPGQGLQFLFEYFSETQRNKGNFPGRFSGRQFSNSRSEMNVSTLELGDSALYLCASSPGQGPNEKLFFGSGTQLSVL.